This is a list of T cell receptor beta chains from one sample in a study of CD8 T cells in Susac syndrome. TCRdb re-called the immunoSEQ multiplex PCR reads with MiXCR, one entry per CDR3 protein. Of 180,000 or so distinct CDR3 sequences in the sample, roughly 96% were seen once. What was sequenced was CD4+ T cells from PBMCs. These receptors came from a human donor in good health. CDR3s include the opening cysteine and the closing phenylalanine or tryptophan. Each record gives: V gene, D gene, J gene, clone size, CDR3 protein, CDR3 DNA. A D gene is named only where the DNA matches it firmly. Rows give clone size only sometimes, using once, few, many, or a class for an expanded clone.

TRBV20-1	.	TRBJ1-1	.	CSARDGSSDTEAFF	TGCAGTGCTAGAGACGGCAGCTCAGATACTGAAGCTTTCTTT
TRBV3-1	TRBD2	TRBJ2-1	.	CASSLWTGTSGKAEQFF	TGTGCCAGCAGCCTTTGGACCGGGACTAGCGGGAAGGCTGAGCAGTTCTTC
TRBV6-5	.	TRBJ2-4	.	CASSADREENIQYF	TGTGCCAGCAGTGCCGACAGGGAGGAAAACATTCAGTACTTC
TRBV12-3/TRBV12-4	.	TRBJ2-7	.	CASSSQGHSYEQYF	TGTGCCAGCAGTTCCCAGGGGCACTCCTACGAGCAGTACTTC
TRBV2	TRBD2	TRBJ2-1	.	CASSGSSGAYNEQFF	TGTGCCAGCAGTGGGTCTAGCGGGGCCTACAATGAGCAGTTCTTC
TRBV12-3/TRBV12-4	.	TRBJ1-5	.	CASSQFGDHSNQPQHF	TGTGCCAGCAGCCAGTTCGGGGATCATAGCAATCAGCCCCAGCATTTT
TRBV12-3/TRBV12-4	.	TRBJ1-1	.	CASSRGTAATEAFF	TGTGCCAGCAGCCGCGGGACCGCCGCGACTGAAGCTTTCTTT
TRBV3-1	.	TRBJ2-5	.	CASSPLNSEETQYF	TGTGCCAGCAGCCCCTTAAACAGCGAGGAGACCCAGTACTTC
TRBV12-3/TRBV12-4	.	TRBJ1-1	.	CASSRQVNTEAFF	TGTGCCAGCAGTAGGCAAGTGAACACTGAAGCTTTCTTT
TRBV9	.	TRBJ2-5	.	CASSVEPRSTVGETQYF	TGTGCCAGCAGCGTAGAACCCAGGTCCACCGTAGGAGAGACCCAGTACTTC
TRBV5-1	.	TRBJ2-1	.	CASSLSQITQGEQFF	TGCGCCAGCAGCTTAAGTCAGATTACACAGGGTGAGCAGTTCTTC
TRBV15	.	TRBJ2-3	.	CATSRDLIGTDTQYF	TGTGCCACCAGCAGAGATCTAATTGGGACAGATACGCAGTATTTT
TRBV18	TRBD1	TRBJ2-6	.	CASSPPGQVPTGANVLTF	TGTGCCAGCTCACCACCAGGACAGGTTCCCACCGGGGCCAACGTCCTGACTTTC
TRBV29-1	.	TRBJ1-5	.	CSVAGNSNQPQHF	TGCAGCGTGGCGGGGAACAGCAATCAGCCCCAGCATTTT
TRBV28	.	TRBJ1-5	.	CASSLPGGNQPQHF	TGTGCCAGCAGTTTACCGGGGGGCAATCAGCCCCAGCATTTT
TRBV29-1	.	TRBJ1-2	.	CSVEGSPGYGYTF	TGCAGCGTTGAGGGCTCCCCCGGCTATGGCTACACCTTC
TRBV24-1	.	TRBJ1-1	few	CATSVSGAEAFF	TGTGCCACCAGTGTTTCGGGGGCCGAAGCTTTCTTT
TRBV19	TRBD1	TRBJ1-5	.	CASSMTGPETQHF	TGTGCCAGTAGTATGACAGGGCCTGAGACCCAGCATTTT
TRBV7-8	.	TRBJ2-5	.	CASSLDRQRSRGQYF	TGTGCCAGCAGCTTAGACCGCCAGAGGTCGAGGGGCCAGTACTTC
TRBV20-1	.	TRBJ2-2	.	CSARMTNTGELFF	TGCAGTGCTAGAATGACGAACACCGGGGAGCTGTTTTTT
TRBV6-5	TRBD1	TRBJ1-1	.	CASRRQGTAFF	TGTGCCAGCAGGAGACAGGGAACTGCTTTCTTT
TRBV20-1	.	TRBJ2-3	.	CSARAGWGTDTQYF	TGCAGTGCTAGAGCCGGGTGGGGCACAGATACGCAGTATTTT
TRBV20-1	.	TRBJ2-5	.	CSAQDQETQYF	TGCAGTGCCCAAGATCAAGAGACCCAGTACTTC
TRBV11-2	.	TRBJ1-2	.	CASSLDGGVGYTF	TGTGCCAGCAGCTTAGATGGAGGGGTTGGCTACACCTTC
TRBV11-2	.	TRBJ2-3	few	CASSFLSTDTQYF	TGTGCCAGCAGCTTCTTATCCACAGATACGCAGTATTTT
TRBV3-1	.	TRBJ1-2	.	CASSQDVTVANYGYTF	TGTGCCAGCAGCCAAGACGTTACTGTTGCTAACTATGGCTACACCTTC
TRBV18	.	TRBJ2-2	.	CASSPQGRSNTGELFF	TGTGCCAGCTCACCACAGGGTCGGAGTAACACCGGGGAGCTGTTTTTT
TRBV6-2/TRBV6-3	TRBD1	TRBJ1-6	.	CASSYEVGQVSPLHF	TGTGCCAGCAGTTACGAGGTGGGACAGGTATCACCCCTCCACTTT
TRBV28	TRBD2	TRBJ2-5	.	CASRGGVRETQYF	TGTGCCAGCAGGGGGGGGGTCAGAGAGACCCAGTACTTC
TRBV25-1	.	TRBJ1-5	.	CASSETGHQPQHF	TGTGCCAGCAGTGAAACGGGGCATCAGCCCCAGCATTTT
TRBV24-1	TRBD2	TRBJ2-1	.	CATSVGTSGTNEQFF	TGTGCCACCAGTGTGGGGACTAGCGGGACAAATGAGCAGTTCTTC
TRBV6-5	.	TRBJ2-7	.	CASRQTEGQTYEQYF	TGTGCCAGCAGACAGACAGAGGGGCAGACGTACGAGCAGTACTTC
TRBV5-1	.	TRBJ1-2	.	CASSLEQRTDGYTF	TGCGCCAGCAGCTTGGAACAACGGACAGATGGCTACACCTTC
TRBV20-1	.	TRBJ2-5	.	CSASPPGRETQYF	TGCAGTGCTAGCCCGCCAGGGCGGGAGACCCAGTACTTC
TRBV20-1	TRBD1	TRBJ1-1	.	CRARGQGENTEAFF	TGCAGGGCCCGAGGACAGGGGGAGAACACTGAAGCTTTCTTT
TRBV20-1	.	TRBJ2-5	.	CSATSEAVTQYF	TGCAGTGCTACGAGCGAAGCTGTTACCCAGTACTTC
TRBV15	.	TRBJ1-5	once	CATNEGHRNQPQHF	TGTGCCACCAACGAAGGACACCGCAATCAGCCCCAGCATTTT
TRBV19	TRBD1	TRBJ1-1	.	CASSRQGNTEAFF	TGTGCCAGTAGTAGACAGGGGAACACTGAAGCTTTCTTT
TRBV30	.	TRBJ1-5	.	CAWSGGGNQPQHF	TGTGCCTGGAGTGGTGGAGGCAATCAGCCCCAGCATTTT
TRBV28	TRBD1	TRBJ1-4	once	CASTPSGTGGSTNEKLFF	TGTGCCAGCACTCCTTCAGGGACAGGGGGCTCAACTAATGAAAAACTGTTTTTT
TRBV5-1	.	TRBJ2-2	.	CASSERRTGELFF	TGCGCCAGCAGCGAGAGGAGGACCGGGGAGCTGTTTTTT
TRBV10-3	.	TRBJ2-2	.	CAIMGSGELFF	TGTGCCATCATGGGGTCCGGGGAGCTGTTTTTT
TRBV5-1	TRBD2	TRBJ2-5	.	CASLAGAPQETQYF	TGCGCCAGCCTCGCGGGAGCCCCCCAAGAGACCCAGTACTTC
TRBV20-1	TRBD1	TRBJ1-2	.	CSARDRDRGEHGYTF	TGCAGTGCTAGAGATAGAGACAGGGGAGAGCATGGCTACACCTTC
TRBV12-3/TRBV12-4	.	TRBJ1-2	.	CASSDWARQTHYGYTF	TGTGCCAGCAGCGATTGGGCGAGGCAAACCCACTATGGCTACACCTTC
TRBV7-9	TRBD1	TRBJ1-5	.	CASSLGDRAGGWPQHF	TGTGCCAGCAGCTTAGGAGATCGGGCAGGGGGATGGCCCCAGCATTTT
TRBV20-1	.	TRBJ1-5	.	CSASGTSLYQPQHF	TGCAGTGCTTCCGGGACCTCTCTCTATCAGCCCCAGCATTTT
TRBV29-1	TRBD1	TRBJ2-7	.	CSAGQGVEQYF	TGCAGCGCTGGACAGGGAGTCGAGCAGTACTTC
TRBV29-1	TRBD1	TRBJ1-2	.	CSGYTQGAHGYTF	TGCAGCGGTTACACACAGGGGGCGCATGGCTACACCTTC
TRBV9	TRBD2	TRBJ2-3	few	CASSENLAGSTDTQYF	TGTGCCAGCAGTGAAAACCTAGCGGGGAGCACAGATACGCAGTATTTT
TRBV29-1	.	TRBJ1-1	few	CSGGADTEAFF	TGCAGCGGTGGGGCTGACACTGAAGCTTTCTTT
TRBV20-1	.	TRBJ2-1	once	CSTSRAPRDWNEQFF	TGCAGCACCTCCCGGGCCCCTAGGGACTGGAATGAGCAGTTCTTC
TRBV7-9	.	TRBJ2-7	.	CASSLVGRSPEQYF	TGTGCCAGCAGCTTAGTGGGCAGGAGCCCAGAGCAGTACTTC
TRBV30	.	TRBJ1-5	.	CAWSSVSNQPQHF	TGTGCCTGGAGTTCTGTTAGCAATCAGCCCCAGCATTTT
TRBV5-1	TRBD2	TRBJ2-1	few	CASGFGTRGNEQFF	TGCGCCAGCGGGTTTGGGACTAGAGGAAATGAGCAGTTCTTC